This T cell receptor beta chain was observed in a study of beta chain features in type 1 diabetes. Study-wide results and caveats: All four CD4+ subsets from Type 1 diabetes patients carried moderately but significantly shorter TCRB CDR3s. Junctions at VDJ sites from type 1 diabetes patients had fewer insertions and more deletions.

With respect to this clone: Antigen: not known.

CD45RO/CCR7/CD25/CD127/CD95/CD27 staining was used to isolate CD4+ naive, central memory, regulatory and stem cell-like memory cells by sorting. The whole isolated RNA underwent reverse transcription, so sequencing captured expressed TCRB transcripts. Only in-frame clones appear in the TCRdb table, and some are missing; sequencing was by immunoSEQ multiplex PCR. The sample comprises about 260,000 clones, roughly 24% of which are singletons, and 0.012% rests with the top ten. Sequenced: naive CD4+ T cells from blood. This receptor was taken from a woman aged 25 to 39 with type 1 diabetes.

The CDR3 nucleotides read TGTGCCAGCAGCCCCCGGACAGGGGACTCCTACGAGCAGTACTTC. Its translation: CASSPRTGDSYEQYF. This chain connects TRBV11-2 to TRBJ2-7; 9 positions match TRBD1. Trimming at V came to 5 bases and at J to 0 bases, leaving 5 bases not matched to a gene. Germline assignment: CDR1 SGHAT and CDR2 FQNNGV. This CDR3 spans 15 amino acids. The full variable domain, in which reference TRBV11-2 and TRBJ2-7 provide the parts outside the CDR3, is EAGVAQSPRYKIIEKRQSVAFWCNPISGHATLYWYQQILGQGPKLLIQFQNNGVVDDSQLPKDRFSAERLKGVDSTLKIQPAKLEDSAVYLCASSPRTGDSYEQYFGPGTRLTVT.